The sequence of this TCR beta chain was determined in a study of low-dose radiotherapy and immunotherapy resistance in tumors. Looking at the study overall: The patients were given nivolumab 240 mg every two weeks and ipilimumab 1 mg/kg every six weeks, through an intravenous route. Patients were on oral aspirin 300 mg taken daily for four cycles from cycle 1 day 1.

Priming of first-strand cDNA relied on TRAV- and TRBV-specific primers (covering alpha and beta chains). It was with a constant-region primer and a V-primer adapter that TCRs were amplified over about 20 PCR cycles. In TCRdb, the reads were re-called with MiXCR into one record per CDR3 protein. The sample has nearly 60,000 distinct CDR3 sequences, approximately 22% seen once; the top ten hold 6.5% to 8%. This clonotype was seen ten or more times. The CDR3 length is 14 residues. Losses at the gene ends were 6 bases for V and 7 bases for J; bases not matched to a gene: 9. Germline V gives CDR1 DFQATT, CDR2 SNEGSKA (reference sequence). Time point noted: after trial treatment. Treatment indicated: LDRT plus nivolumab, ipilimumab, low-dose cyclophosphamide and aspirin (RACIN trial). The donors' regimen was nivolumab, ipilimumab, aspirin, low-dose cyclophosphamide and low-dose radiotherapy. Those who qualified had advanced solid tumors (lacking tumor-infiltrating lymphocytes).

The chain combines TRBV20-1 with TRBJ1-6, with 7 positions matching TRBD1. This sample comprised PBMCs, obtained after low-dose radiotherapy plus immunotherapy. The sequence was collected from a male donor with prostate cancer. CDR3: CSARRDSQNSPLHF. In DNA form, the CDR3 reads TGCAGTGCCCGCCGGGACAGCCAAAATTCACCCCTCCACTTT.